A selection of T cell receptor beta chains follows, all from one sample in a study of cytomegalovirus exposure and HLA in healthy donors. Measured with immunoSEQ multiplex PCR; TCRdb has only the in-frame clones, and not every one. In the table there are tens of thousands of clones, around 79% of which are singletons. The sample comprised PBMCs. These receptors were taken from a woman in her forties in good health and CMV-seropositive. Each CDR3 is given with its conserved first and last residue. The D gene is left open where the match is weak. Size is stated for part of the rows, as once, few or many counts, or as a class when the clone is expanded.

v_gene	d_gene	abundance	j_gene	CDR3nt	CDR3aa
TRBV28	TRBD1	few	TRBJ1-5	TGTGCCAGCAGCAGAAGGGGACAGAGATCCAATCAGCCCCAGCATTTT	CASSRRGQRSNQPQHF
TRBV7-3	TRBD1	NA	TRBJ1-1	TGTGCCAGCAGCCGCGAGGGGGCCGGCACTGAAGCTTTCTTT	CASSREGAGTEAFF
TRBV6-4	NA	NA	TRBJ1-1	TGTGCCAGCAGTGTAGACAGTGGCACTGAAGCTTTCTTT	CASSVDSGTEAFF
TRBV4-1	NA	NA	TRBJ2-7	TGCGCCAGCAGCCACGACCAGGGAAGGTACGAGCAGTACTTC	CASSHDQGRYEQYF
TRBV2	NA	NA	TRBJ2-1	TGTGCCAGCAGTGAAGCAACGGGGAATGAGCAGTTCTTC	CASSEATGNEQFF
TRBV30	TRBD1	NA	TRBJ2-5	TGTGCCTGGAGCCAAGGACAGGGCAGCCAAGAGACCCAGTACTTC	CAWSQGQGSQETQYF
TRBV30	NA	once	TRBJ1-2	TGTGCCTGGAGTCGTTGGTCGGCGGATGGCTACACCTTC	CAWSRWSADGYTF
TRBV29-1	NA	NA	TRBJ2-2	TGCAGCGTCCGTGGACAGACGAACACCGGGGAGCTGTTTTTT	CSVRGQTNTGELFF
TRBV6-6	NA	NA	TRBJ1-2	TGTGCCAGCAGTTACGAAAGAGTAGTGGCTAACTATGGCTACACCTTC	CASSYERVVANYGYTF
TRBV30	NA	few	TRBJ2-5	TGTGCCTGGAGTGTATTGCGGGGTGAGACCCAGTACTTC	CAWSVLRGETQYF
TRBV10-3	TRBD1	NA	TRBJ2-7	TGTGCCATCAGTGAGTCGAGCAGGGGGTTTGGCGAGCAGTACTTC	CAISESSRGFGEQYF
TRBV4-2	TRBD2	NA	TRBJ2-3	TGTGCCAGCAGCCCGAGCGGGAGTGGTACGCAGTATTTT	CASSPSGSGTQYF
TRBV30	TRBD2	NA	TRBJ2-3	TGTGCCTGGAGTACGGGACTAGCGGGGGTCGGCACAGATACGCAGTATTTT	CAWSTGLAGVGTDTQYF
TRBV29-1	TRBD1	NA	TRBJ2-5	TGCAGCGTTAGTCGCGGGACAGGTGACCAAGAGACCCAGTACTTC	CSVSRGTGDQETQYF
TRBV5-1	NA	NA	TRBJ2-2	TGCGCCAGCAGCATAAGAGGCGGAGCACTTATCGGGGAGCTGTTTTTT	CASSIRGGALIGELFF
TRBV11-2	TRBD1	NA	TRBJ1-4	TGTGCCAGCAGCTCGAAAAACAGGGGAGATAATGAAAAACTGTTTTTT	CASSSKNRGDNEKLFF
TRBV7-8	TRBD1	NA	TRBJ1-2	TGTGCCAGCAGCTTAAAAGGGACAGGTTTTAACTATGGCTACACCTTC	CASSLKGTGFNYGYTF
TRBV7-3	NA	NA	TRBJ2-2	TGTGCCAGCAGCTTAACGTACGCCAGGGGAGCCGGGGAGCTGTTTTTT	CASSLTYARGAGELFF
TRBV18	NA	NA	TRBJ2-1	TGTGCCAGCTCACCACAAATCGGGAGAGGCAATGAGCAGTTCTTC	CASSPQIGRGNEQFF